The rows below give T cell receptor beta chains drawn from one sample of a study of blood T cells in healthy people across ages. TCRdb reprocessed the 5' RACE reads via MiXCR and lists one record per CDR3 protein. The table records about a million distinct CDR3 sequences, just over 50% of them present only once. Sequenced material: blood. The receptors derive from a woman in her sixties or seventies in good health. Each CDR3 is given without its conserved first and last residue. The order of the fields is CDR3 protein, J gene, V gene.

CDR3aa: ASSDTGGRYNEQF
j_gene: TRBJ2-1
v_gene: TRBV12-3/TRBV12-4

CDR3aa: ATSRGASDTQY
j_gene: TRBJ2-3
v_gene: TRBV15

CDR3aa: ASSRLGGTQETQY
j_gene: TRBJ2-5
v_gene: TRBV18

CDR3aa: AISSGGDESSPLH
j_gene: TRBJ1-6
v_gene: TRBV10-3

CDR3aa: SARIASNTGELF
j_gene: TRBJ2-2
v_gene: TRBV20-1

CDR3aa: AISVGVTPTDTQY
j_gene: TRBJ2-3
v_gene: TRBV10-3

CDR3aa: ASSQGTADAYEQY
j_gene: TRBJ2-7
v_gene: TRBV4-1

CDR3aa: ASGQVLAGETQY
j_gene: TRBJ2-5
v_gene: TRBV28

CDR3aa: ASSKARSSPTYTDTQY
j_gene: TRBJ2-3
v_gene: TRBV21-1

CDR3aa: ASKRAQETQY
j_gene: TRBJ2-5
v_gene: TRBV6-2/TRBV6-3

CDR3aa: ASSLDLGGGEQY
j_gene: TRBJ2-7
v_gene: TRBV5-1

CDR3aa: ASAGGVTEAF
j_gene: TRBJ1-1
v_gene: TRBV6-6

CDR3aa: ASTGRGTDTQY
j_gene: TRBJ2-3
v_gene: TRBV9

CDR3aa: SARTGANVLT
j_gene: TRBJ2-6
v_gene: TRBV20-1

CDR3aa: ASSQETGLNTEAF
j_gene: TRBJ1-1
v_gene: TRBV4-3

CDR3aa: ASSPSRGVVIGYT
j_gene: TRBJ1-2
v_gene: TRBV4-1

CDR3aa: SARDFRLASEQF
j_gene: .
v_gene: TRBV20-1

CDR3aa: ASGTGTGGLRADTQY
j_gene: TRBJ2-3
v_gene: TRBV12-3/TRBV12-4

CDR3aa: SAPILGGTGGTKNIQY
j_gene: TRBJ2-4
v_gene: TRBV20-1

CDR3aa: ASSEFTGDEKLF
j_gene: TRBJ1-4
v_gene: TRBV25-1

CDR3aa: ASSQGAGSYGYT
j_gene: TRBJ1-2
v_gene: TRBV4-3

CDR3aa: ARSEVGGNEQY
j_gene: TRBJ2-7
v_gene: TRBV5-1

CDR3aa: AISPTSGSSCEQY
j_gene: .
v_gene: TRBV10-3

CDR3aa: ASSLVRINSPLH
j_gene: TRBJ1-6
v_gene: TRBV11-2

CDR3aa: SVERRGVTYEQY
j_gene: TRBJ2-7
v_gene: TRBV29-1

CDR3aa: ASSLASYNEQY
j_gene: TRBJ2-7
v_gene: TRBV7-2

CDR3aa: ASSQVGRQETQY
j_gene: TRBJ2-5
v_gene: TRBV4-1

CDR3aa: SARVSSHVTNGQY
j_gene: TRBJ2-7
v_gene: TRBV20-1

CDR3aa: ASSQTREGSEAF
j_gene: TRBJ1-1
v_gene: TRBV3-1

CDR3aa: ASSYSTGPSNEQY
j_gene: TRBJ2-7
v_gene: TRBV6-6

CDR3aa: ASRATGGVSGANVLT
j_gene: TRBJ2-6
v_gene: TRBV12-3/TRBV12-4

CDR3aa: ASSSGWGDNEQF
j_gene: TRBJ2-1
v_gene: TRBV6-1

CDR3aa: ATSDAGGAQY
j_gene: TRBJ2-3
v_gene: TRBV24-1

CDR3aa: ASTETGNYGYT
j_gene: TRBJ1-2
v_gene: TRBV12-3/TRBV12-4

CDR3aa: AVRDTRYEQY
j_gene: TRBJ2-7
v_gene: TRBV6-6